This T cell receptor (beta chain) was documented in a study of shared clonotypes between healthy human individuals. Study-wide findings and caveats: Naive CD4 clonotype sharing across a handful of donors was roughly 5%.

Donors included only healthy HIV-negative adults lacking recent acute infections or vaccinations. Data came from immunoSEQ multiplex PCR; TCRdb stores just in-frame clones and leaves some out. The profile covers about a million clones, with about 75% appearing a single time and about 1.5% taken by the ten largest. The CDR3 is 14 residues long. V gave up 0 bases and J gave up 6 bases, with 13 bases separating them. Germline CDR1 SGHDT, CDR2 YYEEEE. This clone was seen at least ten times. Its antigen is undetermined. The material sequenced was memory CD4+ T cells sorted from blood. As for subset: CD45RA-negative fraction. The rearrangement joins TRBV5-6 to TRBJ2-7; TRBD1 is a possible D gene (6 bases). The TCR sequence derives from a man younger than 35 in good health. CDR3 bases: TGTGCCAGCAGCTTGGGCCTTACAGGGACCGAGCAGTACTTC. Residues: CASSLGLTGTEQYF.